Included here is one T cell receptor (beta chain) sequence, with context. Within the sample, other DNA sequences also encode this same CDR3. The data were taken from a study of blood T cell repertoires in COVID-19. The germline V gene has CDR1 SGHRS and CDR2 YFSETQ. Deletions cut 0 bases from V and 0 bases from J, with 6 bases between. The length of the CDR3 is 14 residues. Some clones are missing from TCRdb's copy, which holds only in-frame ones; the method was immunoSEQ multiplex PCR. The data hold approximately 150,000 clones, with approximately 86% observed a single time. The genes are TRBV5-1 and TRBJ1-2; D ambiguous. This sequence was found in an elderly woman with COVID-19, enrolled during active disease. The sample consisted of peripheral blood. In nucleotides, the CDR3 is TGCGCCAGCAGCTTGGACGGTGCTAACTATGGCTACACCTTC. It specifies CASSLDGANYGYTF.